This entry concerns a single T cell receptor beta chain. Its antigen is undetermined. This entry belongs to a study of T cell responses to AZD1222 COVID-19 vaccine. The CDR3 has 15 residues. V lost 6 bases and J 3 bases, leaving 18 bases between the germline ends. Germline CDR1 and CDR2: PRHDT and FYEKMQ (reference sequence). Sequencing was performed with immunoSEQ multiplex PCR; in TCRdb, only in-frame clones are kept and a portion is missing. The sample lists about 20,000 clones, 84% occurring once. The study, taken as a whole, reports: Unmutated variant regions are reportedly targeted by nearly half of spike-specific TCRs.

Source: peripheral blood, taken 28 days after the second AZD1222 dose. The J gene is TRBJ2-7, the V gene TRBV13, with D perhaps matching TRBD1 or TRBD2 (5 bases each). The sequence came from an adult who received the AZD1222 COVID-19 vaccine. The CDR3 spells CASRNQGEGGYEQYF. The CDR3, as DNA: TGTGCCAGCAGAAACCAAGGGGAAGGAGGCTACGAGCAGTACTTC.